The 27 T cell receptor beta chains below were found in one sample sequenced in a study of T-cell memory formation after mild COVID-19. TCRdb re-derived calls from the 5' RACE reads in MiXCR, one entry per CDR3 protein. Here the sample spans hundreds of thousands of distinct CDR3 sequences, about 20% being singletons. The sample comprised PBMCs or a T cell subset sorted from them (not recorded which). The receptors derive from an adult woman who had mild COVID-19 (a few samples of this study predate the infection). Cell type and time point are not known.

This clonotype occurred a few times. This chain connects TRBV7-3 to TRBJ2-2; unclear D gene. CDR3 length: 16 amino acids. The V gene's germline CDR1 is SGHTA and CDR2 FQGTGA. Trimming took off 5 bases at V and 2 bases at J, with 15 bases between the two ends. The CDR3 DNA follows: TGTGCCAGCAGCCCCTCTATGGGTTACAACACCGGGGAGCTGTTTTTT. Translating it yields CASSPSMGYNTGELFF.

The chain is built from TRBV9 and TRBJ2-7; 8 bases agree with TRBD2. Losses at the gene ends were 4 bases for V and 5 bases for J; bases not matched to a gene: 8. The CDR3 has 14 residues. Looked up from germline, CDR1 is SGDLS and CDR2 is YYNGEE. The CDR3, as DNA: TGTGCCAGCAGCTCCAGAAGCGGGAGTCACGAGCAGTACTTC. As protein: CASSSRSGSHEQYF. Full variable domain (missing parts from reference TRBV9 and TRBJ2-7): DSGVTQTPKHLITATGQRVTLRCSPRSGDLSVYWYQQSLDQGLQFLIQYYNGEERAKGNILERFSAQQFPDLHSELNLSSLELGDSALYFCASSSRSGSHEQYFGPGTRLTVT.

The gene calls are TRBV5-5 and TRBJ1-1, with 10 bases identical to TRBD1. The CDR3 consists of 18 residues. The trim removed 4 bases at V and 3 bases at J, leaving 15 bases unmatched. Germline loops: CDR1 SGHKS, CDR2 YYEKEE (reference sequence). CDR3 in amino acids: CASSTRPPPGTGDTEAFF. The DNA for the CDR3 is TGTGCCAGCAGCACACGTCCACCCCCCGGGACAGGGGACACTGAAGCTTTCTTT.

This clonotype has a handful of counts. The genes are TRBV29-1 and TRBJ1-4; TRBD1 matches 11 bases. CDR3 size: 13 residues. Per the germline V gene, CDR1 is SQVTM and CDR2 is ANQGSEA. The CDR3 loop reads CSATGTGGEKLFF. The CDR3 region has the DNA TGCAGTGCCACCGGGACAGGGGGAGAAAAACTGTTTTTT.

The rearrangement uses TRBV19 and TRBJ1-4, with a possible D match to TRBD1 (6 bases). Looked up from germline, CDR1 is LNHDA and CDR2 is SQIVND (reference sequence). The ends were cut back, 2 bases at V and 0 bases at J, with 13 bases in the middle. The CDR3 contains 17 residues. CDR3 residues: CASSILGHRATNEKLFF. For the CDR3, the DNA is TGTGCCAGTAGTATACTGGGACACCGTGCAACTAATGAAAAACTGTTTTTT.

This clonotype has a handful of counts. V gene TRBV5-1 combines with J gene TRBJ2-3; D possibly corresponds to TRBD1 (6 bases). CDR1 is SGHRS, CDR2 YFSETQ, per germline. V was shortened by 4 bases and J by 2 bases, with 11 bases between the two germline ends. CDR3 size: 14 residues. The CDR3 DNA reads TGCGCCAGCAGCCCCGGACAGACCACAGATACGCAGTATTTT. This translates into CASSPGQTTDTQYF.

This clonotype has only a few counts. The rearrangement links TRBV12-3 or TRBV12-4 to TRBJ2-1; D is possibly TRBD1 (5 bases). This CDR3 spans 13 amino acids. Trimming removed 3 bases at V and 10 bases at J, with 13 bases between. The CDR3 loop is CASSFLEAGEQFF. The DNA of the CDR3 is TGTGCCAGCAGTTTCTTGGAAGCAGGGGAGCAGTTCTTC.

The chain uses TRBV24-1 and TRBJ2-3, with unresolved D. This CDR3 is 14 amino acids long. The germline V gene encodes CDR1 KGHDR and CDR2 SFDVKD. V lost 3 bases and J 4 bases, leaving 10 bases between the germline ends. The CDR3 nucleotides are TGTGCCACCAGTGATCTGACCTTTGCAGATACGCAGTATTTT. Amino acid sequence: CATSDLTFADTQYF.

V gene TRBV18 combines with J gene TRBJ2-7; D ambiguous. V lost 1 base and J 2 bases, leaving 9 bases between the germline ends. The CDR3 is made up of 14 amino acids. Germline CDR1 and CDR2: KGHSH and LQKENI. CDR3 in amino acids: CASSPLLETYEQYF. In nucleotides, the CDR3 is TGTGCCAGCTCACCACTGCTTGAAACCTACGAGCAGTACTTC.

The V gene is TRBV27, the J gene TRBJ1-4; 9 bases map to TRBD1. In germline, CDR1 is MNHEY, CDR2 SMNVEV (reference sequence). The CDR3 runs to 16 residues. V shed 6 bases, J shed 4 bases, and the junction held 9 bases outside the gene matches. The CDR3 loop is CASRRTGALFNEKLFF. The CDR3 DNA sequence: TGTGCCAGCAGGAGGACAGGGGCTCTCTTTAATGAAAAACTGTTTTTT.

In this sample, this clonotype turned up a few times. The V and J genes are TRBV6-7 and TRBJ2-2; TRBD1 might be the D (5 bases). TRBV6-7 is assigned to the ORF class and has an uncertain function. The V gene lost 0 bases and the J gene lost 5 bases, with 16 bases spanning the gap. The CDR3 has 17 residues. CDR3 residues: CASSYSSYRTWTGELFF. CDR3 in DNA: TGTGCCAGCAGTTACTCGTCGTACAGGACGTGGACCGGGGAGCTGTTTTTT.

A single count supports this clonotype. The genes are TRBV6-5 and TRBJ2-6; D gene uncertain. This CDR3 is 16 amino acids long. Trimming left V 6 bases short and J 0 bases short, with 12 bases between. Germline values: CDR1 MNHEY, CDR2 SVGAGI. This CDR3 reads CASRIDGSSGANVLTF. CDR3 sequence (DNA): TGTGCCAGCAGAATTGACGGCAGCTCTGGGGCCAACGTCCTGACTTTC.

This clonotype was seen only a few times. The rearrangement joins TRBV18 to TRBJ1-3, with D possibly being TRBD1 (5 bases). Germline CDR1 and CDR2: KGHSH and LQKENI. V was clipped by 3 bases and J by 1 base, with 10 bases between them. The CDR3 loop spans 15 amino acids. The CDR3 sequence: CASSPTPGSGNTIYF. The CDR3, as DNA: TGTGCCAGCTCACCCACCCCAGGGTCTGGAAACACCATATATTTT. Variable domain in full (rest from reference TRBV18 and TRBJ1-3): NAGVMQNPRHLVRRRGQEARLRCSPMKGHSHVYWYRQLPEEGLKFMVYLQKENIIDESGMPKERFSAEFPKEGPSILRIQQVVRGDSAAYFCASSPTPGSGNTIYFGEGSWLTVV.

A few counts support this clonotype. This chain uses TRBV19 with TRBJ1-5, with 10 bases that match TRBD1. The V segment lost 5 bases and the J segment 7 bases; nucleotides outside the gene matches: 8. The CDR3 is 15 residues long. Per the germline V gene, CDR1 is LNHDA and CDR2 is SQIVND (reference sequence). Here the CDR3 reads CASSAPGTGVQPQHF. Here the CDR3 DNA reads TGTGCCAGTAGTGCACCCGGGACAGGGGTCCAGCCCCAGCATTTT.

The chain uses TRBV12-3 or TRBV12-4 and TRBJ1-1, with 9 nucleotides matching TRBD1. This CDR3 has 14 residues. With V trimmed by 6 bases and J by 3 bases, 5 bases remained unmatched. The CDR3 DNA is TGTGCCAGCAGCCGACAGGGGGATTACACTGAAGCTTTCTTT. Its protein is CASSRQGDYTEAFF.

The genes are TRBV7-6 and TRBJ2-1; D not certain. Trimming stripped 4 bases from V and 3 bases from J, with 13 bases between. Germline V gene data show CDR1 as SGHVS and CDR2 as FNYEAQ. The CDR3 runs to 15 residues. The CDR3 DNA is TGTGCCAGCAGCTCCCCTGTGGGAATCTACAATGAGCAGTTCTTC. The encoded protein is CASSSPVGIYNEQFF.

This sequence joins TRBV7-2 and TRBJ1-2; possibly TRBD1 for D (6 bases). CDR1 is SGHTA, CDR2 FQGNSA, per germline. This CDR3 contains 15 residues. The V and J ends lost 5 bases and 4 bases respectively, with 17 bases between them. CDR3 nucleotides: TGTGCCAGCAGCCCTCCTGATGGGGGGGCCTATGGCTACACCTTC. Residues: CASSPPDGGAYGYTF.

V usage is TRBV6-5 and J usage is TRBJ2-5; 8 bases map to TRBD1. Germline CDR1 is MNHEY and CDR2 is SVGAGI. The CDR3 consists of 15 residues. V was pared by 0 bases and J by 5 bases, with 5 bases of the junction left unmatched. The CDR3 DNA reads as TGTGCCAGCAGTTACTCGACAGGGGTGTGGGAGACCCAGTACTTC. This translates into CASSYSTGVWETQYF.

The V call is TRBV10-3, the J call TRBJ2-5, with TRBD2 matching over 12 bases. This CDR3 contains 16 residues. V shed 10 bases and J 4 bases; nucleotides not matched to a gene: 13. The germline V gene encodes CDR1 ENHRY and CDR2 SYGVKD. The CDR3 DNA reads as TGTGCCAGCCTGGCGACTAGCGGGGGTTCCCGAGAGACCCAGTACTTC. It yields the protein CASLATSGGSRETQYF.

This clonotype was recorded a few times. The chain uses TRBV11-2 and TRBJ1-2; D perhaps matches TRBD1 (5 bases). This CDR3 has 15 amino acids. V was trimmed by 0 bases and J by 4 bases, leaving 12 bases between them. From germline, CDR1 is SGHAT and CDR2 FQNNGV. The CDR3 loop reads CASSLDSGTPYGYTF. The CDR3, as DNA: TGTGCCAGCAGCTTAGATTCCGGGACGCCCTATGGCTACACCTTC.

This sequence joins TRBV7-9 and TRBJ1-2; 7 nucleotides agree with TRBD1. V was pared by 5 bases and J by 0 bases, with 6 bases of the junction left unmatched. CDR1 SEHNR and CDR2 FQNEAQ come from the germline V gene (reference sequence). The CDR3 length is 15 residues. The CDR3 is CASSRPGQSNYGYTF. The DNA for the CDR3 is TGTGCCAGCAGCCGACCGGGACAGTCTAACTATGGCTACACCTTC.

The rearrangement links TRBV5-1 to TRBJ2-3; D gene ambiguous. V lost 4 bases and J lost 4, with 10 bases in between. The CDR3 has 13 amino acids. CDR1 and CDR2 (germline): SGHRS, YFSETQ. CDR3 protein: CASSQRQADTQYF. The CDR3 DNA is TGCGCCAGCAGCCAAAGACAAGCAGATACGCAGTATTTT. Filled out from reference TRBV5-1 and TRBJ2-3, the complete variable domain reads KAGVTQTPRYLIKTRGQQVTLSCSPISGHRSVSWYQQTPGQGLQFLFEYFSETQRNKGNFPGRFSGRQFSNSRSEMNVSTLELGDSALYLCASSQRQADTQYFGPGTRLTVL.

This clonotype has ten or more counts. The V call is TRBV7-2, the J call TRBJ2-7, with D uncertain. Germline CDR1 SGHTA, CDR2 FQGNSA. V lost 5 bases to trimming and J lost 4 bases, with 6 bases between them. The CDR3 sequence is 11 residues long. CDR3 coding DNA: TGTGCCAGCAGCCTCCTGTACGAGCAGTACTTC. It codes for CASSLLYEQYF.

This clonotype was observed a few times. This chain connects TRBV3-1 to TRBJ2-4; 10 positions match TRBD1. Germline CDR1 is LGHDT and CDR2 is YNNKEL (reference sequence). The V segment lost 2 bases and the J segment 3 bases; nucleotides outside the gene matches: 7. The CDR3 is made up of 17 amino acids. CDR3 DNA: TGTGCCAGCAGCCAACTGGACAGGGGGGGCAACAAAAACATTCAGTACTTC. This codes for CASSQLDRGGNKNIQYF. The entire variable domain, with the rest obtained from reference TRBV3-1 and TRBJ2-4, is as follows: DTAVSQTPKYLVTQMGNDKSIKCEQNLGHDTMYWYKQDSKKFLKIMFSYNNKELIINETVPNRFSPKSPDKAHLNLHINSLELGDSAVYFCASSQLDRGGNKNIQYFGAGTRLSVL.

This clonotype showed up just a few times. The rearrangement links TRBV9 to TRBJ1-1; 8 nucleotides agree with TRBD1. Germline-derived CDR1 and CDR2 are SGDLS and YYNGEE. V trimming: 5 bases; J trimming: 3 bases; junction bases outside the gene matches: 15. This CDR3 spans 17 amino acids. Here the CDR3 reads CASSPRAGGAGDTEAFF. The CDR3 bases are TGTGCCAGCAGTCCACGGGCAGGGGGCGCGGGGGACACTGAAGCTTTCTTT.

In DNA form, the CDR3 reads TGTGCCATCCCCTTCCGGGAGCTTAGCACAGATACGCAGTATTTT. It yields the protein CAIPFRELSTDTQYF. The genes are TRBV6-6 and TRBJ2-3; a possible D gene is TRBD2 (6 bases). The CDR3 has 15 amino acids. Per the germline V gene, CDR1 is MNHNY and CDR2 is SVGAGI (reference sequence). The V end was cut by 10 bases, the J end by 0 bases, with 17 bases between.

This clonotype was seen only a few times. J is TRBJ2-1 and V is TRBV19; D gene ambiguous. The CDR3 extends over 11 amino acids. Per germline, CDR1 LNHDA and CDR2 SQIVND (reference sequence). V lost 6 bases, J lost 4 bases, and 4 bases lay in between. Written as DNA, the CDR3 is TGTGCCAGTAGGGGGTACAATGAGCAGTTCTTC. It specifies CASRGYNEQFF. Based on the CDR3 plus reference TRBV19 and TRBJ2-1, the full variable domain is DGGITQSPKYLFRKEGQNVTLSCEQNLNHDAMYWYRQDPGQGLRLIYYSQIVNDFQKGDIAEGYSVSREKKESFPLTVTSAQKNPTAFYLCASRGYNEQFFGPGTRLTVL.